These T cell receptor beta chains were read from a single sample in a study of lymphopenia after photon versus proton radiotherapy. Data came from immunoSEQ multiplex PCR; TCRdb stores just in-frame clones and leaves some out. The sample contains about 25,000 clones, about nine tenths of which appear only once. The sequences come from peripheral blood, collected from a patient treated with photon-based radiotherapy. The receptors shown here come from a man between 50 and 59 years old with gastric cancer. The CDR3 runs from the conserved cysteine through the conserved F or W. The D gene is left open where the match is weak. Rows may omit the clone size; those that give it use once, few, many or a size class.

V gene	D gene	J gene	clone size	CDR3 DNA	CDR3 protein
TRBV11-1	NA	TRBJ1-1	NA	TGTGCCAGCAGCTTACAGGGGAACACTGAAGCTTTCTTT	CASSLQGNTEAFF
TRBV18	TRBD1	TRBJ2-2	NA	TGTGCCAGCTCAGCCGGGACAGGGTACACCGGGGAGCTGTTTTTT	CASSAGTGYTGELFF
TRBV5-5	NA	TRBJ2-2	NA	TGTGCCAGCAGCTTGGGTAGCACCGGGGAGCTGTTTTTT	CASSLGSTGELFF
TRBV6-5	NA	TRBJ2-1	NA	TGTGCCAGCAGTTACTCGACTAGCAATGAGCAGTTCTTC	CASSYSTSNEQFF
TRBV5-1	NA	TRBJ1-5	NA	TGCGCCAGCAGCGTAGACGGGACCCCTGGACAGCCCCAGCATTTT	CASSVDGTPGQPQHF
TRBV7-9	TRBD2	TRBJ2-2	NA	TGTGCCAGCAGCTTAGAAGGGACTAGCTCAACCGGGGAGCTGTTTTTT	CASSLEGTSSTGELFF
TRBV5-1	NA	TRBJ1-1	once	TGCGCCAGCAGCTTGGATGGGGGCACCACGGGGGTGAACACTGAAGCTTTCTTT	CASSLDGGTTGVNTEAFF
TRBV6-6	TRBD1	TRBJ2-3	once	TGTGCCAGCAGGACCCGGGACAGGGGGACAGATACGCAGTATTTT	CASRTRDRGTDTQYF
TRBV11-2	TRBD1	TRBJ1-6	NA	TGTGCCAGCAGCCCCCGGACAGGGACGAATTCACCCCTCCACTTT	CASSPRTGTNSPLHF
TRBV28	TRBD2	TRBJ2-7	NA	TGTGCCAGCAGTTTTGGGCTAGCGGGACTCTCCTACGAGCAGTACTTC	CASSFGLAGLSYEQYF
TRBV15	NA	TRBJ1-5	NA	TGTGCCACCAGCAGAGGCGGGGGAGGGGATCAGCCCCAGCATTTT	CATSRGGGGDQPQHF
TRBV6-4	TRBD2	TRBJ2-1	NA	TGTGCCAGCAGTAGGCTAGCGGGGGAGTACAATGAGCAGTTCTTC	CASSRLAGEYNEQFF
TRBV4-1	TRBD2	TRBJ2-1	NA	TGCGCCAGCAGCCAGGGAGGGGGACTAGCAGGGAATGAGCAGTTCTTC	CASSQGGGLAGNEQFF
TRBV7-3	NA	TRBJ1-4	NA	TGTGCCAGCAGCTCCGGGAATGGGGAAAAACTGTTTTTT	CASSSGNGEKLFF
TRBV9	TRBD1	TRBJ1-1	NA	TGTGCCAGCAGCGTAGAACCGATGGGACAGGGTAGCCGGGGGGTGGAAGCTTTCTTT	CASSVEPMGQGSRGVEAFF
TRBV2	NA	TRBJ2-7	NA	TGTGCCAGCAGCGGCAACAGGGAGAGCTCCTACGAGCAGTACTTC	CASSGNRESSYEQYF
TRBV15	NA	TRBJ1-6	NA	TGTGCCACCAGCAGAGGACGAGGGTTAAATTCACCCCTCCACTTT	CATSRGRGLNSPLHF
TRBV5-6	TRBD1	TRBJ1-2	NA	TGTGCCAGCAGCATAACGGGACAGGGCTCGAGCTACACCTTC	CASSITGQGSSYTF
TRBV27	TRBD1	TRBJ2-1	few	TGTGCCAGCAGTTTATCAAACCAGGGGGCCGGGGAGCAGTTCTTC	CASSLSNQGAGEQFF
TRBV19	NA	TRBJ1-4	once	TGTGCCAGTAGTATCGGGGGGCTTGAAAAACTGTTTTTT	CASSIGGLEKLFF
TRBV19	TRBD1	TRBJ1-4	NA	TGTGCCAGTAGTACGACAGGGATTAATGAAAAACTGTTTTTT	CASSTTGINEKLFF
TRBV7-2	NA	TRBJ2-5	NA	TGTGCCAGCAGCTCGACCCTGGGTCGAGAGACCCAGTACTTC	CASSSTLGRETQYF
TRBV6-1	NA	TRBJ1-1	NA	TGTGCCAGCACCAGGGACTTCGAGACCACTGAAGCTTTCTTT	CASTRDFETTEAFF
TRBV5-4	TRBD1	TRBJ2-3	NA	TGTGCCAGCAGCTTTACCGGACAGGGCCCAGATACGCAGTATTTT	CASSFTGQGPDTQYF
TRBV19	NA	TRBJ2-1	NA	TGTGCCAGTAGTATCTCCGAGGGGCAGCAGTTCTTC	CASSISEGQQFF
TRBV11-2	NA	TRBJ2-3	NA	TGTGCCAGCAGCCTGCGGGCTAGCCAATTTTCAGATACGCAGTATTTT	CASSLRASQFSDTQYF
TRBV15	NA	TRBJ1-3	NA	TGTGCCACCAGCAGTACAGGGTTAGGAAACACCATATATTTT	CATSSTGLGNTIYF
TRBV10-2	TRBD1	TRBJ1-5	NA	TGCGCCAGCAGTGTGACAGGGATGGTCCAGCCCCAGCATTTT	CASSVTGMVQPQHF
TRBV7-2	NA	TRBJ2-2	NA	TGTGCCAGCAGCCCTGCTGGGAGATCGAACACCGGGGAGCTGTTTTTT	CASSPAGRSNTGELFF
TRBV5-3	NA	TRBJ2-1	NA	TGTGCCAGAAGCTTGGCCAGCGGCGATACCTACAATGAGCAGTTCTTC	CARSLASGDTYNEQFF
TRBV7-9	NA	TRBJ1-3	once	TGTGCCAGCAGCCCCCCGGGAAGCTCTGGAAACACCATATATTTT	CASSPPGSSGNTIYF
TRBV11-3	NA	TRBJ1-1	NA	TGTGCCAGCAGCTCAGGGGTGGGGAACACTGAAGCTTTCTTT	CASSSGVGNTEAFF
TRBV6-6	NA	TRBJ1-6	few	TGTGCCAGCAGCCTCCGTGGGAGCTCCTATAATTCACCCCTCCACTTT	CASSLRGSSYNSPLHF